This T cell receptor (beta chain) is drawn from a study of Graves' ophthalmopathy and Graves' hyperthyroidism. This clonotype appeared a few times. The V end lost 4 bases, the J end lost 0 bases, and 10 bases lay between the germline ends. Germline V CDR1 and CDR2: SGHRS, YFSETQ. This CDR3 comprises 15 residues. Scientists amplified the TCR beta CDR3 regions from RNA transcripts. Second-round multiplex PCR came after first-round RT-PCR with HTBI primers. A single record per CDR3 protein comes from TCRdb applying MiXCR to the multiplex PCR reads. Of 600,000 to 650,000 distinct CDR3 sequences detected, over 20% appear once; the ten largest clones hold approximately 6.9%.

The sequenced material came from peripheral blood. This sequence originates from a young woman with stable Graves' hyperthyroidism. Some clones in this sample may be carry-over from other donors' samples. The V call is TRBV5-1, the J call TRBJ2-2, with D possibly TRBD2 on 6 matching bases. The CDR3 DNA sequence: TGCGCCAGCAGCATTAGCGGAACGAACACCGGGGAGCTGTTTTTT. This codes for CASSISGTNTGELFF.